This T cell receptor (beta chain) was sequenced in a study of molecular identifiers for immune sequencing clone quantification. This CDR3 spans 17 amino acids. CDR1 is SGHTA, CDR2 FQGNSA, per germline. The V end lost 5 bases, the J end lost 2 bases, and 19 bases lay between the germline ends. The table lists this clonotype with many counts. TCRdb re-derived calls from the PCR reads in MiXCR, one entry per CDR3 protein. Among 60,000 to 70,000 distinct CDR3 sequences listed, less than 20% were seen once. The TCR comes from a human donor in good health. Some libraries in this study had Jurkat cell RNA spiked in. The V and J genes are TRBV7-2 and TRBJ2-1, with D perhaps being TRBD1 or TRBD2 (5 bases each). Sequences were obtained from naive CD8+ T cells from blood, with Jurkat cell RNA spiked in. Sample subset: FACS-sorted CD8+CD4-CCR7+CD45RA+ naive T cells. The CDR3 protein is CASSQKRTGQAYNEQFF. CDR3 bases: TGTGCCAGCAGCCAAAAACGAACGGGGCAGGCCTACAATGAGCAGTTCTTC.